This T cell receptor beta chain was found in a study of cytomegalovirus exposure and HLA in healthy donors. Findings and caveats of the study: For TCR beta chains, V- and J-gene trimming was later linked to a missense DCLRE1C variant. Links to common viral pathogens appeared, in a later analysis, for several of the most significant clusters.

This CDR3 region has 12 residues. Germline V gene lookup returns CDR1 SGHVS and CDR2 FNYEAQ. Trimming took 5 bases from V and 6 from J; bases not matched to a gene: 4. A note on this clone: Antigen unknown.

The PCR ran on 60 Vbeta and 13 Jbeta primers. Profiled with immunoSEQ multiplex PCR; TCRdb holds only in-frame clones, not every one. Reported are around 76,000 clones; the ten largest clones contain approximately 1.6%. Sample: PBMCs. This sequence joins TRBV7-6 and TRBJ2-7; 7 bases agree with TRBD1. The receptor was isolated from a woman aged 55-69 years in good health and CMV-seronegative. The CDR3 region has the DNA TGTGCCAGCAGCCAGGGGACAGTCGAGCAGTACTTC. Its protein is CASSQGTVEQYF.